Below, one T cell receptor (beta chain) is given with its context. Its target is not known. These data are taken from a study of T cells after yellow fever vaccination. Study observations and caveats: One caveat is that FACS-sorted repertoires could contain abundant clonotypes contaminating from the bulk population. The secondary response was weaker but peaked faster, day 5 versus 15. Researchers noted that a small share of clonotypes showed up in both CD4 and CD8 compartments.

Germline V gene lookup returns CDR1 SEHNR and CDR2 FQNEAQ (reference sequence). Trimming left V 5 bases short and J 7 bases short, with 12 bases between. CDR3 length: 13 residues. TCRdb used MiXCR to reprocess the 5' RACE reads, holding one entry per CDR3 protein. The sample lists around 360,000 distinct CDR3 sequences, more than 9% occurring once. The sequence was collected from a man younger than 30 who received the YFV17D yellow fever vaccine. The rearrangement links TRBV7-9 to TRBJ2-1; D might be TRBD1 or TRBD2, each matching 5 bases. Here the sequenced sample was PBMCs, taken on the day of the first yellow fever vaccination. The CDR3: CASSRDGFNEQFF. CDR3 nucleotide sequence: TGTGCCAGCAGCCGGGACGGATTTAATGAGCAGTTCTTC.